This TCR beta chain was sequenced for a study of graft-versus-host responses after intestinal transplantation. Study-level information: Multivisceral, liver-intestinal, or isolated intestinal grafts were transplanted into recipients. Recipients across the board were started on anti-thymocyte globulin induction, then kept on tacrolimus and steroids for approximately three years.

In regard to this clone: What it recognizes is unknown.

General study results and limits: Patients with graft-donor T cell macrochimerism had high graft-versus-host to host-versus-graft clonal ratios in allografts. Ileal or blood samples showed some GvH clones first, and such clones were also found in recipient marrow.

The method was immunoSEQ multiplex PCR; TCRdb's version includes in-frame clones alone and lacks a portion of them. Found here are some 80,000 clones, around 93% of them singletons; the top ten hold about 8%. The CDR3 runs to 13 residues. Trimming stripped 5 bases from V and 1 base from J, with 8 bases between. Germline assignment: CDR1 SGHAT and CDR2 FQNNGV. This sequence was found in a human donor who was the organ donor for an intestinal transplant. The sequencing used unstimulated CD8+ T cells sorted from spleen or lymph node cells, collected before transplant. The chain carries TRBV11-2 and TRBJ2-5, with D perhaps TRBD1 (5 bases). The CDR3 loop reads CASSPDSQETQYF. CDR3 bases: TGTGCCAGCAGCCCAGACAGCCAAGAGACCCAGTACTTC.